These T cell receptor beta chains were read from a single sample in a study of blood T cell repertoires in COVID-19. Repertoires were generated with immunoSEQ multiplex PCR, while TCRdb's copy carries only in-frame clones and drops some. This table holds fewer than 65,000 clones, roughly 85% found once. The sample taken for sequencing was peripheral blood. Receptor source: a human donor in a cohort sampled during active COVID-19. CDR3s include the opening cysteine and the closing phenylalanine or tryptophan. A D gene is named only where the DNA matches it firmly. Clone size, where shown, is once, few, many, or a class for clones that have expanded.

j_call v_call d_call clone_size cdr3_length cdr3_nt cdr3_aa
TRBJ2-7 TRBV10-3 TRBD1 NA 14 TGTGCCATCAGTGGTGACAGGGTGGTTGAGGAGCAGTACTTC CAISGDRVVEEQYF
TRBJ2-3 TRBV2 NA NA 13 TGTGCCAGCAGCCGGGACTGGCAGCATACGCAGTATTTT CASSRDWQHTQYF
TRBJ1-1 TRBV29-1 TRBD1 NA 13 TGCAGCGTCGGGACAGGGGGCGCTGGGGTAGCTTTCTTT CSVGTGGAGVAFF
TRBJ2-3 TRBV19 TRBD1 NA 15 TGTGCCAGTAGACTGACAGGGGTTAGCACAGATACGCAGTATTTT CASRLTGVSTDTQYF
TRBJ2-3 TRBV9 TRBD1 NA 15 TGTGCCAGCAGCCCACGACAGGGGAGCACAGATACGCAGTATTTT CASSPRQGSTDTQYF
TRBJ2-3 TRBV11-2 TRBD2 few 16 TGTGCCAGCACACAAGGGGCCGGACTAGCAACAGATACGCAGTATTTT CASTQGAGLATDTQYF
TRBJ2-7 TRBV6-2/TRBV6-3 TRBD1 NA 15 TGTGCCAGCAGTTACGAGACAGGGGGCGCGCGGGAGCAGTACTTC CASSYETGGAREQYF
TRBJ2-2 TRBV7-3 NA NA 13 TGTGCCAGCAGCCCGGGGAACACCGGGGAGCTGTTTTTT CASSPGNTGELFF
TRBJ2-1 TRBV7-7 TRBD2 NA 14 TGTGCCAGCAGCTTATTGGGGGGGGAGGATGAGCAGTTCTTC CASSLLGGEDEQFF
TRBJ1-4 TRBV5-1 TRBD1 NA 16 TGCGCCAGCAGCCTGGGACAGACAGCAACTAATGAAAAACTGTTTTTT CASSLGQTATNEKLFF
TRBJ2-3 TRBV5-6 NA NA 15 TGTGCCAGCAGCTTGGGGGGTCCAGCGGGTGATACGCAGTATTTT CASSLGGPAGDTQYF
TRBJ1-1 TRBV7-2 NA NA 14 TGTGCCAGCAGCCCGGGGTCGGCGAACACTGAAGCTTTCTTT CASSPGSANTEAFF
TRBJ2-7 TRBV21-1 NA NA 15 TGTGCCAGCAGCACCACACGGGATTTGCCCTACGAGCAGTACTTC CASSTTRDLPYEQYF
TRBJ1-5 TRBV18 NA NA 15 TGTGCCAGCTCACCGGGCCTGGGTAGCAATCAGCCCCAGCATTTT CASSPGLGSNQPQHF
TRBJ1-5 TRBV7-2 NA NA 15 TGTGCCAGCAGCTTAGCGGGAGGGGTTGGTCAGCCCCAGCATTTT CASSLAGGVGQPQHF
TRBJ2-2 TRBV6-5 NA NA 15 TGTGCCAGCAGCACAGGACGGTTGAACACCGGGGAGCTGTTTTTT CASSTGRLNTGELFF
TRBJ2-1 TRBV7-7 NA NA 17 TGTGCCAGCAGCTTAGGGGTGGGGGGTTCCACCTACAATGAGCAGTTCTTC CASSLGVGGSTYNEQFF
TRBJ2-1 TRBV9 NA NA 13 TGTGCCAGCAGCGCCGGACTAAAAGGTGAGCAGTTCTTC CASSAGLKGEQFF
TRBJ1-1 TRBV24-1 NA few 15 TGTGCCACCAGTGTACGGCAGGGACTTAGGACTGAAGCTTTCTTT CATSVRQGLRTEAFF
TRBJ1-1 TRBV12-5 TRBD1 NA 16 TGTGCTAGTGGTTTGCCAACAGGGGTCTCGAACACTGAAGCTTTCTTT CASGLPTGVSNTEAFF